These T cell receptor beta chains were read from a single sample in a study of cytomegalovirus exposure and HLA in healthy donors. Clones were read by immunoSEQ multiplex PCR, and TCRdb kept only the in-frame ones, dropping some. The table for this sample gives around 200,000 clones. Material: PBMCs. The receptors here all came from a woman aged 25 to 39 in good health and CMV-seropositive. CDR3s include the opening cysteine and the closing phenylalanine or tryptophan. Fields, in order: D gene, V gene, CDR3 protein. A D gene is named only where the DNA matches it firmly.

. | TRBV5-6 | CASSLIPSTGIGGYGYTF
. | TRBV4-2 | CASSRGSGTDTQYF
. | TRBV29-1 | CSVAAAVNTEAFF
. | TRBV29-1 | CSVEGQGAHTIYF
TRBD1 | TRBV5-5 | CASSAGTGTTEAFF
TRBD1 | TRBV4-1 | CASSQEGGSVNYGYTF
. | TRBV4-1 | CASSQGWGGVFSGNTIYF
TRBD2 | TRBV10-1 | CASSEPGLAGIYEQYF
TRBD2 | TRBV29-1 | CGVRTSGFSDTQYF
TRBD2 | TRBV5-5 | CASSLAGGREQYF
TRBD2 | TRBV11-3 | CASSRAGGVNTGELFF
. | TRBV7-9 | CASTLGSGGGRGEQYF
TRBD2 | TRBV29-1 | CSAPGLGNTGELFF
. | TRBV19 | CASRVGAHSNQPQHF
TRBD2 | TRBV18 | CASSPPGLGALNEQFF
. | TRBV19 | CASSTQGNTEAFF
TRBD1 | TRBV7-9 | CALQGQGGVSYTF
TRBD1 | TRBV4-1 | CASSHIARGSSYEQYF
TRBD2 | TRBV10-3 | CAISFGLAGITDTQYF
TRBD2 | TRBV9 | CASSVDPASGGANEQFF
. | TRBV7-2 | CASSPIKGGKADTQYF
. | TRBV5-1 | CASSLDASGANVLTF
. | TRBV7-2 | CASSLGSGGYEKLFF
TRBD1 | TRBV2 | CASRQGLNYGYTF
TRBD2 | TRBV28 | CASSGLSGTSGIDPNTQYF
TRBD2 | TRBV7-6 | CASGRTREETQYF
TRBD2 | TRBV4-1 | CASSPGLAGGNWGTYNEQFF
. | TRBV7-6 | CASSLMSGLNQPQHF
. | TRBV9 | CASSTSAGTHNTGELFF